Each of the 17 T cell receptor beta chains below was sequenced from the same sample in a study of cytomegalovirus exposure and HLA in healthy donors. Some clones are missing from TCRdb's copy, which holds only in-frame ones; the method was immunoSEQ multiplex PCR. Of roughly 250,000 clones in the sample, 80% to 90% were seen once. Specimen: PBMCs. Receptor source: a man aged 18 to 29 in good health and CMV-seronegative.

The chain carries TRBV15 and TRBJ1-2; D remains ambiguous. This CDR3 is 12 amino acids long. V was clipped by 0 bases and J by 8 bases, with 7 bases between them. In germline, CDR1 is LNHNV, CDR2 YYDKDF (reference sequence). CDR3 in DNA: TGTGCCACCAGCAGAGATAGCGGGGGCTACACCTTC. Its protein product is CATSRDSGGYTF.

V gene TRBV10-3 combines with J gene TRBJ1-1, with TRBD1 matching 8 bases. V was clipped by 5 bases and J by 7 bases; unmatched bases: 3. Germline V gene sequence: CDR1 ENHRY, CDR2 SYGVKD. This CDR3 comprises 12 residues. The CDR3 is CAISRDRYEAFF. CDR3 sequence (DNA): TGTGCCATCAGTAGGGACAGGTATGAAGCTTTCTTT.

The sample holds a few counts of this clone. CDR3 residues: CASSFETPNYGYTF. The CDR3 DNA is TGCGCCAGCAGCTTTGAAACTCCTAACTATGGCTACACCTTC. The rearrangement links TRBV5-1 to TRBJ1-2; D gene unclear. From germline, CDR1 is SGHRS and CDR2 YFSETQ. V gave up 2 bases and J gave up 0 bases, with 8 bases separating them. The CDR3 spans 14 residues. Complete variable domain (other parts from reference TRBV5-1 and TRBJ1-2): KAGVTQTPRYLIKTRGQQVTLSCSPISGHRSVSWYQQTPGQGLQFLFEYFSETQRNKGNFPGRFSGRQFSNSRSEMNVSTLELGDSALYLCASSFETPNYGYTFGSGTRLTVV.

The chain uses TRBV7-3 and TRBJ2-2; perhaps TRBD2 as D (6 bases). Germline CDR1 and CDR2: SGHTA and FQGTGA. Trimming removed 3 bases at V and 1 base at J, with 6 bases between. The CDR3 is 14 amino acids. The CDR3 sequence: CASSFGGNTGELFF. CDR3 DNA sequence: TGTGCCAGCAGCTTCGGGGGGAACACCGGGGAGCTGTTTTTT. Supplemented by reference TRBV7-3 and TRBJ2-2, the full variable domain reads GAGVSQTPSNKVTEKGKYVELRCDPISGHTALYWYRQSLGQGPEFLIYFQGTGAADDSGLPNDRFFAVRPEGSVSTLKIQRTERGDSAVYLCASSFGGNTGELFFGEGSRLTVL.

CDR3 nucleotides: TGTGCCATCACCGATAGCGGGTCATACAATGAGCAGTTCTTC. Its protein is CAITDSGSYNEQFF. The J gene is TRBJ2-1, the V gene TRBV10-3, with 7 bases matching TRBD2. Germline assignment: CDR1 ENHRY and CDR2 SYGVKD. J lost 4 bases, V lost 7 bases, and 7 bases had no gene match. The CDR3 loop spans 14 amino acids.

This clone was observed a single time. This sequence joins TRBV6-1 and TRBJ2-3; TRBD2 matches at 12 bases. The germline V gene encodes CDR1 MNHNS and CDR2 SASEGT. The V gene end was trimmed by 11 bases and the J gene end by 2 bases; junction bases not matched to a gene: 8. This CDR3 is 15 amino acids long. CDR3 DNA sequence: TGTGCCGGCCGGGGACTAGCGGGCCCCACAGATACGCAGTATTTT. This translates into CAGRGLAGPTDTQYF.

This clone was recorded a few times. Different DNA sequences within this sample yield the same CDR3. This chain links TRBV28 with TRBJ2-7; TRBD1 is a possible D gene (6 bases). The CDR3 is 14 residues long. Germline loops: CDR1 MDHEN, CDR2 SYDVKM. V lost 5 bases to trimming and J lost 2 bases, with 13 bases between them. CDR3 loop: CASSGQGYTYEQYF. The CDR3 DNA reads as TGTGCCAGCAGTGGTCAGGGGTACACCTACGAGCAGTACTTC.

The J gene is TRBJ2-2, the V gene TRBV9; 11 bases are shared with TRBD1. CDR1 and CDR2 from the germline V gene are SGDLS and YYNGEE. The junction had 3 bases not matched to a gene; V was cut back by 2 bases and J by 6 bases. This CDR3 has 15 residues. The CDR3 loop reads CASSVGQGAPGELFF. DNA for the CDR3: TGTGCCAGCAGCGTCGGACAGGGGGCTCCCGGGGAGCTGTTTTTT.

The gene calls are TRBV30 and TRBJ2-7; no reliable D call. V was clipped by 6 bases and J by 0 bases, with 6 bases between them. The V gene's germline CDR1 is GTSNPN and CDR2 SVGIG (reference sequence). The CDR3 is 11 amino acids. CDR3 residues: CACVYSYEQYF. The CDR3, as DNA: TGTGCCTGCGTCTACTCCTACGAGCAGTACTTC.

The chain combines TRBV28 with TRBJ1-2; TRBD1 matches at 8 bases. Germline V gives CDR1 MDHEN, CDR2 SYDVKM. This CDR3 has 13 residues. V shed 9 bases, J shed 5 bases, and the junction held 8 bases outside the gene matches. CDR3 in amino acids: CASRTGFEYGYTF. The CDR3 region has the DNA TGTGCCAGTCGGACAGGGTTTGAGTATGGCTACACCTTC.

The rearrangement uses TRBV6-1 and TRBJ2-3; 7 nucleotides agree with TRBD1. CDR3 size: 16 residues. Losses at the gene ends were 4 bases for V and 6 bases for J; bases not matched to a gene: 13. CDR1 and CDR2 (germline): MNHNS, SASEGT. The CDR3 DNA reads TGTGCCAGCAGTGGGTCCGGGACAGCTTTGTGGGATACGCAGTATTTT. It encodes CASSGSGTALWDTQYF.

This clone showed up just once. The chain is built from TRBV2 and TRBJ2-7; TRBD2 agrees at 10 bases. V lost 2 bases, J lost 6 bases, and 10 bases stayed unmatched. This CDR3 has 16 residues. Germline-derived CDR1 and CDR2 are SNHLY and FYNNEI. The CDR3 is CASSEQRGGPFGEQYF. For the CDR3, the DNA is TGTGCCAGCAGTGAACAGCGGGGGGGCCCGTTCGGCGAGCAGTACTTC.

This clone was observed once. The rearrangement uses TRBV30 and TRBJ1-5; the D gene is possibly TRBD1 (5 bases). This CDR3 spans 14 amino acids. The ends were cut back, 0 bases at V and 4 bases at J, with 10 bases in the middle. CDR1 and CDR2 from the germline V gene are GTSNPN and SVGIG (reference sequence). The CDR3 protein is CAWSVRGGNQPQHF. The DNA for the CDR3 is TGTGCCTGGAGTGTACGGGGGGGGAATCAGCCCCAGCATTTT.

The rearrangement uses TRBV4-3 and TRBJ2-1; TRBD2 matches at 8 bases. The CDR3 consists of 17 residues. Germline-derived CDR1 and CDR2 are LGHNA and YSLEER. Trimming removed 0 bases from V and 5 bases from J; junction bases left unmatched: 9. The CDR3 bases are TGCGCCAGCAGCCAAGATCTGCCGGGACTAGAGAACAATGAGCAGTTCTTC. Translating it yields CASSQDLPGLENNEQFF.

The chain uses TRBV7-2 and TRBJ1-2, with 7 bases aligning to TRBD1. CDR3 length equals 14 residues. CDR1 SGHTA and CDR2 FQGNSA come from the germline V gene. The J segment lost 8 bases and the V segment lost 5 bases, leaving 11 bases of the junction unmatched. The CDR3 spells CASSAQQGRSGYTF. CDR3 nucleotide sequence: TGTGCCAGCAGCGCGCAACAGGGGCGGTCGGGCTACACCTTC.

This clone was found a few times. The chain recombines TRBV7-8 with TRBJ1-2, with D possibly TRBD1 on 6 matching bases. CDR3 length: 13 residues. Germline values: CDR1 SGHVS, CDR2 FQNEAQ. Trimming took 5 bases from V and 6 from J, leaving 13 bases between them. The CDR3: CASSHGRDNGYTF. The DNA of the CDR3 is TGTGCCAGCAGCCACGGCCGGGACAATGGCTACACCTTC.

The J gene is TRBJ2-3, the V gene TRBV7-3; 8 bases map to TRBD2. Trimming cost V 5 bases and J 4 bases; bases outside gene matches: 8. CDR1 is SGHTA and CDR2 is FQGTGA in the germline V gene. The CDR3 is 15 residues long. The DNA for the CDR3 is TGTGCCAGCAGCCCACCCGGGGGGGAGGCAGATACGCAGTATTTT. It codes for CASSPPGGEADTQYF. The variable domain in full, with the rest retrieved from reference TRBV7-3 and TRBJ2-3, is GAGVSQTPSNKVTEKGKYVELRCDPISGHTALYWYRQSLGQGPEFLIYFQGTGAADDSGLPNDRFFAVRPEGSVSTLKIQRTERGDSAVYLCASSPPGGEADTQYFGPGTRLTVL.